This is a list of T cell receptor beta chains from one sample in a study of cytotoxic CD8 clonotypes in ibrutinib-treated CLL. Only in-frame clones appear in the TCRdb table, and some are missing; sequencing was by immunoSEQ multiplex PCR. The sample has roughly 160,000 clones; 84% are singletons. Sample: PBMCs, taken after 24 months of ibrutinib treatment. These TCRs come from a human donor with chronic lymphocytic leukemia. The CDR3 runs from the conserved cysteine through the conserved F or W. The D gene is left open where the match is weak. The size of a clone is reported for some rows only, either as once, few or many, or as a class for expanded clones.

>TRBV11-3|TRBD1|.|TRBJ2-3
TGTGCCAGCAGCCTCGGGACAGCCTTCACAGATACGCAGTATTTT
CASSLGTAFTDTQYF
>TRBV7-2|TRBD2|.|TRBJ2-7
TGTGCCAGCAGCATGGGACTAGCGGGACCCTACGAGCAGTACTTC
CASSMGLAGPYEQYF
>TRBV11-2|.|.|TRBJ1-2
TGTGCCAGCAGCTTAGATCGAAGGGGCGCGGGCTACACCTTC
CASSLDRRGAGYTF
>TRBV28|TRBD1|.|TRBJ1-2
TGTGCCAGCAGGCTAACCGGGACAGGGGGTGGCTACACCTTC
CASRLTGTGGGYTF
>TRBV7-2|.|.|TRBJ1-1
TGTGCCAGCAGCAGAACGGGTATAGGGGGCACTGAAGCTTTCTTT
CASSRTGIGGTEAFF
>TRBV18|TRBD2|once|TRBJ2-3
TGTGCCAGCTCACCATTACCAGCGGGATTATATGGCACAGATACGCAGTATTTT
CASSPLPAGLYGTDTQYF
>TRBV7-2|TRBD1|.|TRBJ2-5
TGTGCCAGCAGCTTAGCGTGGTCAGGGGGCCAAGAGACCCAGTACTTC
CASSLAWSGGQETQYF
>TRBV6-5|TRBD1|.|TRBJ1-1
TGTGCCAGCAGGGACGACAGGGGGCCAAACACTGAAGCTTTCTTT
CASRDDRGPNTEAFF
>TRBV5-6|.|.|TRBJ2-1
TGTGCCAGCAGCTTAATGCTAGGACTGACCTACAATGAGCAGTTCTTC
CASSLMLGLTYNEQFF
>TRBV7-6|TRBD2|.|TRBJ2-3
TGTGCCAGCAGCTTTGGACTAGCGGGAGGACCCCCGCAGTATTTT
CASSFGLAGGPPQYF
>TRBV6-7|.|.|TRBJ2-1
TGTGCCAGCGGGGTGGGACGGGGCTACATTGAGCAGTTCTTC
CASGVGRGYIEQFF
>TRBV6-5|.|.|TRBJ1-1
TGTGCCAGCAGTTACTCTGCGGGGGCGCGGCTGCAAGCTTTCTTT
CASSYSAGARLQAFF
>TRBV6-6|.|.|TRBJ2-7
TGTGCCAGCAGTTACTCCGACCAGGGGGGGCTCTTCGAGCAGTACTTC
CASSYSDQGGLFEQYF
>TRBV6-5|TRBD1|.|TRBJ2-7
TGTGCCAGCAGACCCAGACAGGGGGCTCTCTACGAGCAGTACTTC
CASRPRQGALYEQYF
>TRBV28|.|.|TRBJ1-2
TGTGCCAGCAGTTGGGCAATTTTTTACACCTTC
CASSWAIFYTF
>TRBV7-9|TRBD1|once|TRBJ1-1
TGTGCCAGCAGCTTTGGACAGGCCGCCGGCGCTTTCTTT
CASSFGQAAGAFF
>TRBV19|.|.|TRBJ1-1
TGTGCCAGTAGCTTACAGGTGCTAGCCACTGAAGCTTTCTTT
CASSLQVLATEAFF